A single sample gave rise to the 9 T cell receptor beta chains below, sequenced in a study of cytomegalovirus exposure and HLA in healthy donors. 60 Vbeta and 13 Jbeta primers were used in PCR. TCRdb's copy holds only in-frame clones and misses some; the assay was immunoSEQ multiplex PCR. The sample includes around 34,000 clones. Sample: PBMCs. These receptors were taken from a middle-aged woman in good health and CMV-seropositive.

The chain links TRBV11-2 to TRBJ2-3; D is undetermined. V lost 1 base and J 0 bases, leaving 11 bases between the germline ends. The CDR3 totals 16 residues. Germline assignment: CDR1 SGHAT and CDR2 FQNNGV. The CDR3 bases are TGTGCCAGCAGCTTAGGTGCAGGATCTAGCACAGATACGCAGTATTTT. Protein product: CASSLGAGSSTDTQYF.

The chain links TRBV6-1 to TRBJ2-7; D unresolved. This CDR3 contains 15 residues. Germline assignment: CDR1 MNHNS and CDR2 SASEGT. V dropped 5 bases and J dropped 2 bases, with 16 bases sitting between them. The CDR3 nucleotides are TGTGCCAGCAGTAACCCCAGGATGAGTGCCTACGAGCAGTACTTC. This gives the protein CASSNPRMSAYEQYF.

The rearrangement uses TRBV29-1 and TRBJ2-1; the match to TRBD2 covers 10 bases. V shed 3 bases, J shed 6 bases, and the junction held 8 bases outside the gene matches. In germline, CDR1 is SQVTM, CDR2 ANQGSEA. The CDR3 extends over 15 amino acids. CDR3 sequence (DNA): TGCAGCGTTGAGGGCCCTAGCGGGAGCCCCAATGAGCAGTTCTTC. Amino acid sequence: CSVEGPSGSPNEQFF.

The rearrangement links TRBV10-3 to TRBJ2-1, with 9 nucleotides matching TRBD2. The CDR3 runs 15 residues. The J segment lost 6 bases and the V segment lost 2 bases, leaving 5 bases of the junction unmatched. In germline, CDR1 is ENHRY, CDR2 SYGVKD. The DNA of the CDR3 is TGTGCCATCAGTGAGGGTGGCGGGGGGGCCAATGAGCAGTTCTTC. Translating it yields CAISEGGGGANEQFF.

The chain joins TRBV9 to TRBJ1-2, with 7 bases that match TRBD1. V gave up 3 bases and J gave up 2 bases; unmatched junction bases: 4. There are 14 residues in the CDR3. The germline gives CDR1 SGDLS, CDR2 YYNGEE. The CDR3 DNA follows: TGTGCCAGCAGCGCCCGGGACAGAAACTATGGCTACACCTTC. As protein: CASSARDRNYGYTF.

The V gene is TRBV6-5, the J gene TRBJ1-2; 7 bases are shared with TRBD1. The ends lost 0 bases at V and 5 bases at J; junction bases unmatched: 6. In germline, CDR1 is MNHEY, CDR2 SVGAGI. The CDR3 has 15 residues. CDR3 sequence (DNA): TGTGCCAGCAGTTACTCGACCGGCAGGGGGTATGGCTACACCTTC. Translating gives CASSYSTGRGYGYTF.

As to this clone: Other DNA sequences in the same sample also yield this CDR3. V is TRBV15 and J is TRBJ2-5; tentative D call: TRBD2 (7 bases). The V end was cut by 0 bases, the J end by 6 bases, with 14 bases between. The CDR3 runs to 15 residues. Germline-derived CDR1 and CDR2 are LNHNV and YYDKDF (reference sequence). CDR3 bases: TGTGCCACCAGCAGAGATAGGGGGGGAGGGAAGACCCAGTACTTC. As protein: CATSRDRGGGKTQYF.

The genes are TRBV5-1 and TRBJ2-5; TRBD1 aligns across 8 bases. Germline V gene sequence: CDR1 SGHRS, CDR2 YFSETQ. V shed 4 bases and J 5 bases; nucleotides not matched to a gene: 13. The CDR3 is 16 residues long. The CDR3 sequence: CASSLGQGSTGETQYF. CDR3 in DNA: TGCGCCAGCAGCCTAGGACAGGGCTCAACTGGGGAGACCCAGTACTTC.

V usage is TRBV5-6 and J usage is TRBJ2-7; the match to TRBD2 covers 14 bases. There are 16 residues in the CDR3. Looked up from germline, CDR1 is SGHDT and CDR2 is YYEEEE. V was pared by 4 bases and J by 3 bases, with 6 bases of the junction left unmatched. The CDR3 region has the DNA TGTGCCAGCAGCCCGGGACTAGCGGGAGACGGCTACGAGCAGTACTTC. Protein product: CASSPGLAGDGYEQYF.